This T cell receptor (beta chain) stems from a study of T cells after yellow fever vaccination. The study, taken as a whole, reports: Most clones from primary vaccination resurfaced after the booster (around 97% CD4, 88% CD8).

CDR3 length: 14 amino acids. V lost 5 bases, J lost 3 bases, and 7 bases stayed unmatched. Germline V lookup: CDR1 SGHAT, CDR2 FQNNGV. This clonotype was seen more than once but under ten times. The target antigen is unknown. Template switching by 5'RACE produced TCR cDNA, adding a universal primer site and UMIs. TCRdb recomputed calls from the 5' RACE reads with MiXCR, one row per CDR3 protein. The sample has 300,000 to 350,000 distinct CDR3 sequences; around 3.9% are singletons. The chain employs TRBV11-2 and TRBJ2-7, with 7 bases identical to TRBD1. Specimen: PBMCs, collected 5 days after the yellow fever booster vaccination. The sequence came from a young man who received the YFV17D yellow fever vaccine. The CDR3 region has the DNA TGTGCCAGCAGCCCGCTGACAGGGAACTACGAGCAGTACGTC. This gives the protein CASSPLTGNYEQYV.